The TCR beta chain described here comes from a study of shared clonotypes between healthy human individuals (TCRdb year 2020). Regarding the complete study: A couple of women and three men aged 18 to 49 years were included in the cohort. Libraries were prepared and TCR repertoires were sequenced by different laboratories using diverse techniques, in order to increase sequencing depth and limit assay-specific biases. Blood TCR repertoires of about 5 healthy adults were deeply sequenced to estimate repertoire size and the extent of clonotype sharing between individuals. Per donor, leukapheresis produced somewhere between about 0.85 and 10 billion PBMCs. For each donor, CD4 naive and CD4 memory were each given three plates, CD8 naive was given two plates, and CD8 memory was given one plate.

Using the deep immunoSEQ assay, multiplex PCR amplified TCR CDR3 regions from genomic DNA. Extracted genomic DNA from each cell subset was spread evenly across all wells of several immunoSEQ 96-well plates, with each plate serving as a replicate. Each replicate PCR for sorted subsets received 150 to 250 ng genomic DNA, equal to around 32,000 T cell genomes. The purified libraries were quantified using a Qubit 3.0 fluorometer, sized with a Bioanalyzer 2100, and then quantified again using the KAPA Library Quantification kit. Every immunoSEQ 96-well plate was sequenced on a separate single-read 150-cycle Illumina NextSeq 550 flow cell. The study's own analysis went as follows. The immunoSEQ output contained only junctional sequences without quality scores, so filtering could not match that applied to full-length reads. To assign V/J genes and CDR3, sequences were annotated against IMGT germline references using PyIR, a Python wrapper for IgBLAST v1.9. Reads with weak V/J assignments (E-value above 1e-6), missing CDR3, stop codons, out-of-frame junctions, or ambiguous translated residues were removed. V3J clonotypes were defined by identical inferred V gene, J gene, and CDR3 amino acid sequence. The percentage overlap between two repertoires was calculated by dividing the number of shared unique clonotypes by the size of the smaller repertoire. RTK rarefaction, the Chao1 estimator, and Recon v2.1 estimates of unobserved clonotypes were used to assess repertoire richness. OLGA was used to compute generation probabilities for all TCRbeta clonotypes that the gDNA method yielded from a handful of donors. Held by TCRdb, this immuneACCESS table contains in-frame sequences only and omits some clones. Under half of the omission traces to an unresolved V gene where checked; the cause of the rest is unknown. D and trimming come from the DNA, and the V and J calls and clone size come from that table. Recorded for this sample are over 2,000,000 clones; roughly 93% of them occurred a single time. The ten largest clones take up about 1.7% of the sample.

Study-wide findings and limitations: Compared with non-shared clonotypes, clonotypes shared by all four sorted-subset donors had higher generation probabilities. Across a handful of donors, roughly 5.4% of naive CD4, 3.5% of naive CD8, about 2.3% of memory CD4, and about 0.4% of memory CD8 clonotypes were shared. Only blood was sampled, and tissue TCR repertoires likely differ from those in blood. Pairwise subsampling indicated that sequencing depth was expected to affect the degree of clonotype sharing among donors. Incomplete sequencing was indicated by rarefaction of sorted-subset datasets, despite the large sequencing depth. Estimated clonotype richness was generally larger for naive than for memory subsets. The small number of donors limited the genetic and exposure-history diversity represented.

About this clone: This receptor's antigen is unknown. The record has no base qualities; no much larger clone is one base away.

V sheds 6 bases and J sheds 3 bases, leaving 26 bases between their ends. CDR1 and CDR2 are read off the germline V gene as SQVTM and ANQGSEA. Inclusive of the bounding cysteine and phenylalanine, the CDR3 is 17 residues long. Of all the DNA, just the CDR3 is kept, 51 bases in frame from base 1. CD8 naive samples were CD45RO-negative cells positively selected for CCR7, giving a CD45RA+CCR7+ population that excluded TemRA cells. Donors were healthy HIV-negative adults with no recently reported acute infections or vaccinations. Only Caucasian adults living in Nashville, Tennessee, USA were represented among the donors. Blood was collected by leukapheresis, and PBMCs were isolated by Ficoll-Histopaque density gradient centrifugation and then cryopreserved in liquid nitrogen vapor phase. Analytical flow cytometry was used to check the purity and quantity of each magnetically sorted T cell population. From each sorted fraction, genomic DNA was isolated and quantified by UV absorbance on a Nanodrop 2000c.

This chain joins TRBV29-1 to TRBJ2-5, with the D segment possibly TRBD1 or TRBD2, each aligning over 6 bases. This TCR derives from a man aged 18-30 years in good health. Some clones in this sample may be carry-over from other donors' samples. The sequencing sample was made of naive CD8+ T cells from PBMCs. According to the study, the label for this sample's cell subset or site signals: CD45RA+CCR7+. The bases are TGCAGCGTCCTTACCCCGAGGGCGGGACAAACCAAAGAGACCCAGTACTTC. Translated, it reads CSVLTPRAGQTKETQYF.